This is a list of T cell receptor beta chains from one sample in a study of blood T cell repertoires in COVID-19. Profiling relied on immunoSEQ multiplex PCR, and the TCRdb table lists in-frame clones only, not all of them. In the table there are approximately 150,000 clones, around 88% of which are singletons. Sample: peripheral blood. The receptor source for this set is a woman aged 70-85 years who had recovered from COVID-19. Each CDR3 is given with its conserved first and last residue. D genes are given only for firm matches. The size entry is marked missing in some rows and otherwise reads once, few, many or a size class.

D gene: TRBD1
J gene: TRBJ1-1
V gene: TRBV5-4
clone size: -
CDR3 DNA: TGTGCCAGCAGCTCGCCCGGGACAGGGAACACTGAAGCTTTCTTT
CDR3 protein: CASSSPGTGNTEAFF

D gene: -
J gene: TRBJ2-5
V gene: TRBV10-2
clone size: -
CDR3 DNA: TGCGCCAGCAGTGAGAGCCCCTGGGGGCTGGGGGAGACCCAGTACTTC
CDR3 protein: CASSESPWGLGETQYF

D gene: -
J gene: TRBJ1-2
V gene: TRBV11-2
clone size: -
CDR3 DNA: TGTGCCAGCAGCTTAGCGGCAGGGCTAGTCAACTATGGCTACACCTTC
CDR3 protein: CASSLAAGLVNYGYTF

D gene: TRBD1
J gene: TRBJ1-1
V gene: TRBV18
clone size: -
CDR3 DNA: TGTGCCAGCTCACTCGGGACAGCAACGAACACTGAAGCTTTCTTT
CDR3 protein: CASSLGTATNTEAFF

D gene: TRBD2
J gene: TRBJ2-2
V gene: TRBV4-1
clone size: -
CDR3 DNA: TGCGCCAGCAGCCAAGTACATGGCGGGAGTGGGGCCGGGGAGCTGTTTTTT
CDR3 protein: CASSQVHGGSGAGELFF

D gene: TRBD1
J gene: TRBJ2-7
V gene: TRBV7-9
clone size: few
CDR3 DNA: TGTGCCAGCAGAAAGGGACAGGGCTACGAGCAGTACTTC
CDR3 protein: CASRKGQGYEQYF

D gene: -
J gene: TRBJ1-1
V gene: TRBV5-1
clone size: -
CDR3 DNA: TGCGCCAGCAGCTCGCAGGGCTGGAACACTGAAGCTTTCTTT
CDR3 protein: CASSSQGWNTEAFF

D gene: TRBD1
J gene: TRBJ1-6
V gene: TRBV30
clone size: -
CDR3 DNA: TGTGCCTGGGCCGGACAGGCTAATTCACCCCTCCACTTT
CDR3 protein: CAWAGQANSPLHF

D gene: -
J gene: TRBJ1-1
V gene: TRBV3-1/TRBV3-2
clone size: many
CDR3 DNA: TGTGCCAGCAGCCAAGGAGAGGGAGGGTGGGCCACTGAAGCTTTCTTT
CDR3 protein: CASSQGEGGWATEAFF

D gene: TRBD1
J gene: TRBJ1-6
V gene: TRBV28
clone size: -
CDR3 DNA: TGTGCCAGCAGTTTACGACAGGGGGCCCACTCCTATAATTCACCCCTCCACTTT
CDR3 protein: CASSLRQGAHSYNSPLHF

D gene: -
J gene: TRBJ2-2
V gene: TRBV27
clone size: once
CDR3 DNA: TGTGCCAGCAGTTCCCATGACACCGGGGAGCTGTTTTTT
CDR3 protein: CASSSHDTGELFF

D gene: TRBD2
J gene: TRBJ2-5
V gene: TRBV11-1
clone size: -
CDR3 DNA: TGTGCCAGCAGCCCTAGCGGGGGGGCCGGGACCCAGTACTTC
CDR3 protein: CASSPSGGAGTQYF

D gene: TRBD1
J gene: TRBJ1-2
V gene: TRBV3-1/TRBV3-2
clone size: -
CDR3 DNA: TGTGCCAGCAGCCAAGATAGCGAGACAGGGGATAACTATGGCTACACCTTC
CDR3 protein: CASSQDSETGDNYGYTF

D gene: TRBD1
J gene: TRBJ2-7
V gene: TRBV18
clone size: once
CDR3 DNA: TGTGCCAGCTCACCGCAATCACAGGGGGTCTACGAGCAGTACTTC
CDR3 protein: CASSPQSQGVYEQYF

D gene: -
J gene: TRBJ1-1
V gene: TRBV10-3
clone size: -
CDR3 DNA: TGTGCCGCGGGGGAGACTGAAGCTTTCTTT
CDR3 protein: CAAGETEAFF

D gene: -
J gene: TRBJ2-1
V gene: TRBV10-3
clone size: -
CDR3 DNA: TGTGCCACCGGGGGGCGGGATGGCAATGAGCAGTTCTTC
CDR3 protein: CATGGRDGNEQFF

D gene: -
J gene: TRBJ2-7
V gene: TRBV21-1
clone size: once
CDR3 DNA: TGTGCCAGCAATATCTGCGAGCAGTACTTC
CDR3 protein: CASNICEQYF

D gene: TRBD1
J gene: TRBJ1-1
V gene: TRBV28
clone size: -
CDR3 DNA: TGTGCCAGCACCACGACAGGGTCCACTGAAGCTTTCTTT
CDR3 protein: CASTTTGSTEAFF

D gene: -
J gene: TRBJ1-4
V gene: TRBV30
clone size: -
CDR3 DNA: TGTTCCGGGACCTACGGTGAAAAACTGTTTTTT
CDR3 protein: CSGTYGEKLFF

D gene: TRBD2
J gene: TRBJ2-7
V gene: TRBV6-1
clone size: -
CDR3 DNA: TGTGCCAGCAGTGCCGGGACTAGCGGGCCGGCGGCGTACGAGCAGTACTTC
CDR3 protein: CASSAGTSGPAAYEQYF

D gene: -
J gene: TRBJ2-7
V gene: TRBV29-1
clone size: -
CDR3 DNA: TGCAGCGTCGCCTGGACTTCAAGCTCCTACGAGCAGTACTTC
CDR3 protein: CSVAWTSSSYEQYF

D gene: -
J gene: TRBJ1-1
V gene: TRBV7-9
clone size: many
CDR3 DNA: TGTGCCAGCAGCCCAGGGTCTACCGGGGAAGCTTTCTTT
CDR3 protein: CASSPGSTGEAFF

D gene: TRBD2
J gene: TRBJ2-2
V gene: TRBV5-1
clone size: -
CDR3 DNA: TGCGCCAGCAGCTTGCGGGAGGGCCGCACCGGGGAGCTGTTTTTT
CDR3 protein: CASSLREGRTGELFF

D gene: -
J gene: TRBJ1-2
V gene: TRBV7-3
clone size: -
CDR3 DNA: TGTGCCAGCAGCCCTGGCTGGAGCTATGGCTACACCTTC
CDR3 protein: CASSPGWSYGYTF

D gene: TRBD1
J gene: TRBJ1-1
V gene: TRBV4-1
clone size: -
CDR3 DNA: TGCGCCAGCAGCCACCGACAGACAGGGCCGAACACTGAAGCTTTCTTT
CDR3 protein: CASSHRQTGPNTEAFF

D gene: -
J gene: TRBJ1-1
V gene: TRBV20-1
clone size: -
CDR3 DNA: TGCAGTGCCCCCCCACGGGCTGAAGCTTTCTTT
CDR3 protein: CSAPPRAEAFF

D gene: -
J gene: TRBJ2-3
V gene: TRBV5-4
clone size: -
CDR3 DNA: TGTGCCAGCAGCTTGGTCCCCGCAGATACGCAGTATTTT
CDR3 protein: CASSLVPADTQYF

D gene: -
J gene: TRBJ1-2
V gene: TRBV4-1
clone size: -
CDR3 DNA: TGCGCCAGCAGCCAAGATCCTCCTTCGACAGCCTATGGCTACACCTTC
CDR3 protein: CASSQDPPSTAYGYTF

D gene: -
J gene: TRBJ1-4
V gene: TRBV3-1/TRBV3-2
clone size: -
CDR3 DNA: TGTGCCAGCAGCCCCCAAGGGGCTAATGAAAAACTGTTTTTT
CDR3 protein: CASSPQGANEKLFF

D gene: -
J gene: TRBJ1-2
V gene: TRBV19
clone size: -
CDR3 DNA: TGTGCCAGTACCCTCGGCGACAGGAAGGCGAATGGCTACACCTTC
CDR3 protein: CASTLGDRKANGYTF

D gene: -
J gene: TRBJ2-7
V gene: TRBV14
clone size: -
CDR3 DNA: TGTGCCAGCAGCCAAGATTTGATTACGAGGCAGTACTTC
CDR3 protein: CASSQDLITRQYF

D gene: TRBD2
J gene: TRBJ2-7
V gene: TRBV10-3
clone size: -
CDR3 DNA: TGTGCCACCCTCGGGGGGGGACTAGCGGTCGACGAGCAGTACTTC
CDR3 protein: CATLGGGLAVDEQYF

D gene: TRBD1
J gene: TRBJ1-2
V gene: TRBV10-3
clone size: -
CDR3 DNA: TGTGCCATCAGTGATCCCACCCGGACAGGGGGGTACTATGGCTACACCTTC
CDR3 protein: CAISDPTRTGGYYGYTF

D gene: -
J gene: TRBJ1-2
V gene: TRBV19
clone size: -
CDR3 DNA: TGTGCCAGTAACAGGGTTAACTATGGCTACACCTTC
CDR3 protein: CASNRVNYGYTF

D gene: TRBD1
J gene: TRBJ1-4
V gene: TRBV4-1
clone size: -
CDR3 DNA: TGCGCCAGCAGCCCGGACAGGAGGGATGAAAAACTGTTTTTT
CDR3 protein: CASSPDRRDEKLFF

D gene: -
J gene: TRBJ2-5
V gene: TRBV28
clone size: few
CDR3 DNA: TGTGCCAGCAGTCCCCCGGGAACCCAAGAGACCCAGTACTTC
CDR3 protein: CASSPPGTQETQYF

D gene: TRBD2
J gene: TRBJ2-3
V gene: TRBV2
clone size: -
CDR3 DNA: TGTGGGACTAGCGGGGATTCAGATACGCAGTATTTT
CDR3 protein: CGTSGDSDTQYF

D gene: TRBD1
J gene: TRBJ1-3
V gene: TRBV2
clone size: -
CDR3 DNA: TGTGCCAGCAGTGAAGTGGGACAGACTTTCTCTGGAAACACCATATATTTT
CDR3 protein: CASSEVGQTFSGNTIYF

D gene: -
J gene: TRBJ2-2
V gene: TRBV7-3
clone size: -
CDR3 DNA: TGTGCCAGCAGCTTACCGGGGGTGTCTTCCCCCGGGGAGCTGTTTTTT
CDR3 protein: CASSLPGVSSPGELFF

D gene: -
J gene: TRBJ1-1
V gene: TRBV9
clone size: -
CDR3 DNA: TGTGCCAGCAGCGTAGGAGTAGGGGGGGACACTGAAGCTTTCTTT
CDR3 protein: CASSVGVGGDTEAFF

D gene: -
J gene: TRBJ2-7
V gene: TRBV4-1
clone size: -
CDR3 DNA: TGCGCCAGCAGCCAAGATTGGGCGGAGCAGTACTTC
CDR3 protein: CASSQDWAEQYF

D gene: -
J gene: TRBJ1-3
V gene: TRBV30
clone size: -
CDR3 DNA: TGTGCCTGGAGCCTAGGGGGGGACGATGGAAACACCATATATTTT
CDR3 protein: CAWSLGGDDGNTIYF

D gene: -
J gene: TRBJ1-4
V gene: TRBV5-1
clone size: -
CDR3 DNA: TGCGCCAGCGGCCTCCGAGGAGGAGGGGTTGAAAAACTGTTTTTT
CDR3 protein: CASGLRGGGVEKLFF

D gene: TRBD2
J gene: TRBJ2-1
V gene: TRBV6-5
clone size: -
CDR3 DNA: TGTGCCGGAAGGACTAGCGGTGTAGCTGAGCAGTTCTTC
CDR3 protein: CAGRTSGVAEQFF

D gene: TRBD2
J gene: TRBJ2-1
V gene: TRBV23-1
clone size: -
CDR3 DNA: TGCGCCAGCAGGGGCCCAGGCCGGGACCCCATCAGCGGGAACCACTACAATGAGCAGTTCTTC
CDR3 protein: CASRGPGRDPISGNHYNEQFF

D gene: -
J gene: TRBJ2-2
V gene: TRBV2
clone size: -
CDR3 DNA: TGTGCCAGCAGTCGAGCGGCGAACACCGGGGAGCTGTTTTTT
CDR3 protein: CASSRAANTGELFF

D gene: TRBD1
J gene: TRBJ1-1
V gene: TRBV18
clone size: -
CDR3 DNA: TGTGCCAGCTCACCACTCCCAGGGGGCGGCACTGAAGCTTTCTTT
CDR3 protein: CASSPLPGGGTEAFF

D gene: -
J gene: TRBJ1-2
V gene: TRBV5-1
clone size: once
CDR3 DNA: TGCGCCAGCAGCTTGGGGACAGCAGTGGGCTACACCTTC
CDR3 protein: CASSLGTAVGYTF